The 7 T cell receptor beta chains presented below share a single source sample, sequenced in a study of blood T cell repertoires in COVID-19. Assay used: immunoSEQ multiplex PCR; TCRdb lists only in-frame clones, some missing. The data contain around 480,000 clones, more than 70% of them singletons. Sequencing was performed on peripheral blood. These receptors were obtained from a woman in her forties or fifties with COVID-19, enrolled during active disease.

The genes are TRBV5-4 and TRBJ2-1; possible D gene TRBD2, 5 bases. This CDR3 has 13 amino acids. The germline gives CDR1 SGHNT, CDR2 YYREEE (reference sequence). V gave up 2 bases and J gave up 8 bases, with 11 bases separating them. CDR3 loop: CASSFRGTDEQFF. For the CDR3, the DNA is TGTGCCAGCAGCTTCCGGGGTACCGATGAGCAGTTCTTC.

The V call is TRBV2, the J call TRBJ1-1; the D is unclear. V lost 4 bases and J 0 bases, leaving 6 bases between the germline ends. This CDR3 contains 13 residues. Germline CDR1 and CDR2: SNHLY and FYNNEI. DNA for the CDR3: TGTGCCAGCAGTGCGGGTATGAACACTGAAGCTTTCTTT. Protein: CASSAGMNTEAFF.

This sequence joins TRBV5-1 and TRBJ1-1, with D possibly being TRBD1 (6 bases). Per germline, CDR1 SGHRS and CDR2 YFSETQ. This CDR3 region has 16 residues. The V and J ends lost 3 bases and 0 bases respectively, with 15 bases between them. The CDR3 DNA reads as TGCGCCAGCAGCTCAACCCAGGGGATCGTGAACACTGAAGCTTTCTTT. Encoded protein: CASSSTQGIVNTEAFF.

Details on this clone: The identical CDR3 is also encoded by other nucleotide sequences in the sample. The rearrangement links TRBV5-4 to TRBJ1-2, with TRBD1 matching 8 bases. Germline V CDR1 and CDR2: SGHNT, YYREEE (reference sequence). V lost 4 bases, J lost 7 bases, and 9 bases stayed unmatched. The CDR3 extends over 14 amino acids. The CDR3 here is CASSAGQDRVGYTF. CDR3 in DNA: TGTGCCAGCAGCGCGGGACAGGATAGGGTTGGCTACACCTTC.

The genes are TRBV9 and TRBJ2-2, with D possibly TRBD2 on 6 matching bases. V gave up 9 bases and J gave up 8 bases, with 14 bases separating them. Germline CDR1 reads SGDLS; CDR2 reads YYNGEE. This CDR3 comprises 12 residues. As DNA, the CDR3 is TGTGCCACCTCTAGCGTAGCGGGGGAGCTGTTTTTT. Its protein product is CATSSVAGELFF.

The J gene is TRBJ1-2, the V gene TRBV13; D is ambiguous. Germline values: CDR1 PRHDT, CDR2 FYEKMQ (reference sequence). The CDR3 loop spans 15 amino acids. V was pared by 0 bases and J by 1 base, with 9 bases between. The CDR3, as DNA: TGTGCCAGCAGCTTAGGGAGAGATCTTAACTATGGCTACACCTTC. It encodes CASSLGRDLNYGYTF.

The chain carries TRBV9 and TRBJ1-3, with a tentative D call TRBD1 (5 bases). This CDR3 is built from 18 residues. Germline CDR1 and CDR2: SGDLS and YYNGEE. V gave up 2 bases and J gave up 0 bases, with 18 bases separating them. CDR3 DNA sequence: TGTGCCAGCAGCGTTCAAGCCGGGACTGTACGCTCTGGAAACACCATATATTTT. Translated: CASSVQAGTVRSGNTIYF.